This T cell receptor (beta chain) was observed in a study of tumor and adjacent non-tumor tissue in lung cancer. In the study overall: Stage I to III disease affected 10 men and about five women aged about 31 to 80. Study results and caveats: Significantly higher TCR diversity was found in tumor than normal lung. Tumor repertoires had a smaller top 100 clone share than normal lung.

TCRbeta libraries were built with three rounds of nested PCR, modified from ARM-PCR. One entry per CDR3 protein, called by TCRdb with MiXCR from the multiplex PCR reads. The sample has around 74,000 distinct CDR3 sequences, around 70% seen once. The CDR3 consists of 14 residues. CDR1 is MDHEN and CDR2 is SYDVKM in the germline V gene. The V and J ends lost 1 base and 7 bases, in that order; junction bases with no gene match: 3. Of note for this clonotype: Its antigen is as yet unknown. One base away lies a much larger clone, so this may be a sequencing read error.

No cell sorting was done before RNA was extracted from the tissue. The normal lung tissue was taken more than 3 cm from the tumor edge. The clonotype originates from a woman aged 45-60 years with non-small cell lung cancer. This chain links TRBV28 with TRBJ2-2, with 7 positions matching TRBD2. The sample was distant non-tumor lung tissue. The CDR3 region is CASSLFAGDGELFF. The CDR3 DNA is TGTGCCAGCAGTTTATTTGCGGGAGACGGGGAGCTGTTTTTT.